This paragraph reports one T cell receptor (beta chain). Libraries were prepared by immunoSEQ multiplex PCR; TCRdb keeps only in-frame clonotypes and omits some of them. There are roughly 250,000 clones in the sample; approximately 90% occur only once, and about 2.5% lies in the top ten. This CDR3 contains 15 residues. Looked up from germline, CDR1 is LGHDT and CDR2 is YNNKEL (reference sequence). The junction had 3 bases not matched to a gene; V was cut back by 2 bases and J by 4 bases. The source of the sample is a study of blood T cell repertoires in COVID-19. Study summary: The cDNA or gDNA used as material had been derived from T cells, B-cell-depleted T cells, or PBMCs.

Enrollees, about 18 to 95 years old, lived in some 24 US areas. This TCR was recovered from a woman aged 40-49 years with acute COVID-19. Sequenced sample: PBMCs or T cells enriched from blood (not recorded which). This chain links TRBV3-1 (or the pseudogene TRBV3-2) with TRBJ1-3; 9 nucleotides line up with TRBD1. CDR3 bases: TGTGCCAGCAGCCAATCGACAGGGGGGGGAAACACCATATATTTT. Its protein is CASSQSTGGGNTIYF.